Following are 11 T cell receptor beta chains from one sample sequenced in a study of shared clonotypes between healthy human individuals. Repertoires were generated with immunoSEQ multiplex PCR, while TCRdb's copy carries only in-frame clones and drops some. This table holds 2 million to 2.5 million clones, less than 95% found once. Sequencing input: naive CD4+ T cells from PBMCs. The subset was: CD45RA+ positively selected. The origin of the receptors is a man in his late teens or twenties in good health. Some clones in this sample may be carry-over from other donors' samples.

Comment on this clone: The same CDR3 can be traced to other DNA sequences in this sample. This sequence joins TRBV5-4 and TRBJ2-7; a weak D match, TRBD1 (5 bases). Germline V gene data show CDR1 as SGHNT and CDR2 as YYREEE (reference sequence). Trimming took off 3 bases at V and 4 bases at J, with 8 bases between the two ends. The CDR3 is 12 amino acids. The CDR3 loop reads CASSSQGYEQYF. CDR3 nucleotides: TGTGCCAGCAGCTCCCAGGGTTACGAGCAGTACTTC.

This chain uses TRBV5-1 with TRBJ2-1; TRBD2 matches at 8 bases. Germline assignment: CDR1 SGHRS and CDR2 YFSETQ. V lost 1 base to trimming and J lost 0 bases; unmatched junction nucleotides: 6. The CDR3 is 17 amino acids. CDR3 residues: CASSLMSSGPSYNEQFF. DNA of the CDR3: TGCGCCAGCAGCTTGATGTCTAGCGGGCCCTCCTACAATGAGCAGTTCTTC.

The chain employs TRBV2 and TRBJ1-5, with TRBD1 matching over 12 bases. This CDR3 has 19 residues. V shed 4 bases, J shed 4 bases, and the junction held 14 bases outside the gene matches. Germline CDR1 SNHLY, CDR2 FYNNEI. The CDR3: CASSGDTGQGAKRNQPQHF. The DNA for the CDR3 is TGTGCCAGCAGTGGGGACACGGGACAGGGGGCGAAAAGGAATCAGCCCCAGCATTTT.

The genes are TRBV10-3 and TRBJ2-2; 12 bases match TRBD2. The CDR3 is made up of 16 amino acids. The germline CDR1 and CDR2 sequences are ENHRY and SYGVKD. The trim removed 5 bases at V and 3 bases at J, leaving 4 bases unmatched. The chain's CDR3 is CAISRLAGADTGELFF. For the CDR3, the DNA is TGTGCCATCAGTCGACTAGCGGGAGCGGACACCGGGGAGCTGTTTTTT.

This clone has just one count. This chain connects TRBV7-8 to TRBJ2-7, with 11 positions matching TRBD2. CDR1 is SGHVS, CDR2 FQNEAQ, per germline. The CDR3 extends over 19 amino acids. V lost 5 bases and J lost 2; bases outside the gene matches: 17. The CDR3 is CASSPSYFLAGGPTYEQYF. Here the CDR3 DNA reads TGTGCCAGCAGCCCTAGTTATTTCCTAGCGGGAGGACCCACCTACGAGCAGTACTTC.

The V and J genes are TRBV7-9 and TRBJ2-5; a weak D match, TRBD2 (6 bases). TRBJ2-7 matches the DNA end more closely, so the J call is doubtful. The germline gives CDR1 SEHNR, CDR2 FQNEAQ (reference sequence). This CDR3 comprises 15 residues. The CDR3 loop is CASSLALAGSYEQYF. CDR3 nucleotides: TGTGCCAGCAGCTTAGCTCTTGCGGGGTCCTACGAGCAGTACTTC.

CDR3 sequence: CASSFRDSREFYGYTF. In DNA, the CDR3 is TGCGCCAGCAGCTTCCGGGACAGTAGAGAATTTTATGGCTACACCTTC. The V call is TRBV5-1, the J call TRBJ1-2; 7 bases map to TRBD1. The V and J ends lost 2 bases and 5 bases, in that order; junction bases with no gene match: 12. The CDR3 is 16 amino acids. Germline-derived CDR1 and CDR2 are SGHRS and YFSETQ.

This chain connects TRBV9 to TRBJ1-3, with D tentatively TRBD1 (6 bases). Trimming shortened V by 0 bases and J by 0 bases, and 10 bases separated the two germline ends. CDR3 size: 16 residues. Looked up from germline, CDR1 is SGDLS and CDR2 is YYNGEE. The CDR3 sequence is CASSVGPQGSGNTIYF. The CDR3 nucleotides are TGTGCCAGCAGCGTAGGACCACAGGGCTCTGGAAACACCATATATTTT. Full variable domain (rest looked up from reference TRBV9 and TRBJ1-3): DSGVTQTPKHLITATGQRVTLRCSPRSGDLSVYWYQQSLDQGLQFLIQYYNGEERAKGNILERFSAQQFPDLHSELNLSSLELGDSALYFCASSVGPQGSGNTIYFGEGSWLTVV.

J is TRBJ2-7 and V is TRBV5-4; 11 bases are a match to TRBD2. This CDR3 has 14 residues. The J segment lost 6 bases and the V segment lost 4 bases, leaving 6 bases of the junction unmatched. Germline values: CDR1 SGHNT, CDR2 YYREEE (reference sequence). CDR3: CASSLGLAGGEQYF. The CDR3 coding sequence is TGTGCCAGCAGCCTTGGACTAGCGGGTGGCGAGCAGTACTTC.

In DNA form, the CDR3 reads TGTGCCAGCAGTGAACAGGAGACTAATGAAAAACTGTTTTTT. Its protein product is CASSEQETNEKLFF. The genes are TRBV25-1 and TRBJ1-4; D ambiguous. Germline V lookup: CDR1 MGHDK, CDR2 SYGVNS. This CDR3 has 14 residues. Trimming pared 2 bases from V and 2 bases from J, leaving 6 bases between.

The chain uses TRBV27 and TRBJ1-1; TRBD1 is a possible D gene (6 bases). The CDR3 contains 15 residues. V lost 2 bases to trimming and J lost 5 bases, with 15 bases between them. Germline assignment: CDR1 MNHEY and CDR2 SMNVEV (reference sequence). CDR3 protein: CASSLKTGIRTEAFF. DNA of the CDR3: TGTGCCAGCAGTTTAAAAACAGGGATCCGAACTGAAGCTTTCTTT.